This T cell receptor beta chain appears in the sequencing data of a study of blood T cells in healthy people across ages. V dropped 4 bases and J dropped 13; count of bases not matched to a gene: 10. The CDR3 loop spans 15 amino acids. In germline, CDR1 is MNHEY, CDR2 SMNVEV (reference sequence). For this clonotype: This sequence may be a read error, since a much larger clone differs from it by one base.

Using a J-beta primer mix together with a sample-barcoded 5' primer, a second PCR was run for about 6 to 11 cycles. TCRdb redid the calling of the 5' RACE reads with MiXCR, one entry per CDR3 protein. Of roughly 1.6 million distinct CDR3 sequences listed, around 36% are singletons. The sequencing sample was made of blood. The chain combines TRBV27 with TRBJ2-1, with 13 positions matching TRBD2. The receptor's source is a woman in her thirties in good health. CDR3 amino acids: CASSSGTSGKETQFF. The CDR3 nucleotides are TGTGCCAGCAGTTCGGGGACTAGCGGGAAAGAGACCCAGTTCTTC.